The clone carrying this T cell receptor (beta chain) was counted ten times or more. Its antigen remains unknown. This sample is part of a study of T cell repertoires in cytomegalovirus infection. About the research overall: Carrying CMV and the relevant HLA type showed in public TCR beta signatures.

Overall study findings and caveats: Carriage of CMV together with the relevant HLA was identifiable through cumulative public TCR beta family frequency. HLA-C-restricted CMV clonotypes gave the most frequent clonotype in two of eight donors.

Between the trimmed V and J ends, which lost 1 base and 6 bases, there was a span of 12 bases. CDR1 is SGHTA and CDR2 is FQGTGA in the germline V gene. The CDR3 loop spans 14 amino acids. TCRdb re-called the reads with MiXCR, one entry per CDR3 protein. The table has around 270,000 distinct CDR3 sequences, approximately 9% seen once. The source of this sequence is a human donor in good health (CMV status not recorded). Some clones in this sample may be carry-over from other donors' samples. The sequencing input was PBMCs. The chain combines TRBV7-3 with TRBJ1-1; tentative D call: TRBD1 (6 bases). CDR3 nucleotides: TGTGCCAGCAGCTTAAAGGGGGGGGGGGCTGAAGCTTTCTTT. This gives the protein CASSLKGGGAEAFF. Full variable domain (outside the CDR3, taken from reference TRBV7-3 and TRBJ1-1): GAGVSQTPSNKVTEKGKYVELRCDPISGHTALYWYRQSLGQGPEFLIYFQGTGAADDSGLPNDRFFAVRPEGSVSTLKIQRTERGDSAVYLCASSLKGGGAEAFFGQGTRLTVV.